The subject of this entry is one TCR beta chain. Its target is not known. After removal of 5 bases from V and 4 bases from J, the junction contained 7 bases not matched to a gene. The CDR3 length is 14 residues. In germline, CDR1 is SGHAT, CDR2 FQNNGV. This record belongs to a study of neoadjuvant anti-PD-1 for oral cavity cancer. Study details: Patients without progression received a fourth nivolumab dose around day 43, then surgical resection on days 50-56.

Sequenced by immunoSEQ multiplex PCR; TCRdb stores in-frame clones only, minus some. The data contain 6,000 to 8,500 clones, 40% to 55% of them singletons. General study results and limits: Larger post-treatment preexisting tumor clones tracked with greater tumor shrinkage.

The sample was tumor tissue, taken before nivolumab (anti-PD-1) treatment. This chain links TRBV11-2 with TRBJ2-7, with 8 bases matching TRBD2. The source of this sequence is a person aged 35-79 years with oral cavity squamous cell carcinoma. The CDR3 nucleotides read TGTGCCAGCAGCCCCGGGGGGGTACGGTACGAGCAGTACTTC. Translating it yields CASSPGGVRYEQYF.